The source of this TCR beta chain is a study of CDR3 diversity in severe acne. TCRdb reanalysed the PCR reads using MiXCR and keeps one entry per CDR3 protein. The table includes some 90,000 distinct CDR3 sequences, about 49% detected once. This clonotype was counted many times. Sequences were obtained from blood. The clonotype was recovered from a male donor with severe acne vulgaris.

In DNA, the CDR3 is TGTGCCAGCAGTGGTGGACTAGCGGCAACGGGAGATACGCAGTATTTT. Protein sequence: CASSGGLAATGDTQYF. The rearrangement uses TRBV6-1 and TRBJ2-3; 10 positions match TRBD2. Germline CDR1 MNHNS, CDR2 SASEGT. CDR3 length equals 16 residues. With 4 bases clipped from V and 5 bases from J, the junction kept 9 bases outside the gene matches.